This T cell receptor (beta chain) derives from a study of blood T cell repertoires in COVID-19. Study details: Sites across the United States, Italy and Spain contributed samples from acute and convalescent COVID-19. T cells, B-cell-depleted T cells, or PBMCs supplied cDNA or gDNA.

In the original analysis: Scientists estimated how many nucleated cells there were by amplifying reference gene primers. Generated by immunoSEQ multiplex PCR, the TCRdb table keeps only in-frame clones and is missing some. The DNA was the basis for D and trimming; V, J and clone size are from that table. The sample carries approximately 240,000 clones, more than 65% recorded once. CDR1 is ENHRY, CDR2 SYGVKD, per germline. V gave up 0 bases and J gave up 8 bases, with 16 bases separating them. This CDR3 spans 15 amino acids. The count of this clone is one. V usage is TRBV10-3 and J usage is TRBJ1-2; the D gene is possibly TRBD1 (6 bases). This clonotype originated in a woman between 55 and 75 years old with acute or convalescent COVID-19. The source material was peripheral blood. CDR3 sequence reads: CAISESGGLAGGYTF. CDR3 DNA: TGTGCCATCAGTGAGTCGGGGGGCCTAGCGGGAGGCTACACCTTC.